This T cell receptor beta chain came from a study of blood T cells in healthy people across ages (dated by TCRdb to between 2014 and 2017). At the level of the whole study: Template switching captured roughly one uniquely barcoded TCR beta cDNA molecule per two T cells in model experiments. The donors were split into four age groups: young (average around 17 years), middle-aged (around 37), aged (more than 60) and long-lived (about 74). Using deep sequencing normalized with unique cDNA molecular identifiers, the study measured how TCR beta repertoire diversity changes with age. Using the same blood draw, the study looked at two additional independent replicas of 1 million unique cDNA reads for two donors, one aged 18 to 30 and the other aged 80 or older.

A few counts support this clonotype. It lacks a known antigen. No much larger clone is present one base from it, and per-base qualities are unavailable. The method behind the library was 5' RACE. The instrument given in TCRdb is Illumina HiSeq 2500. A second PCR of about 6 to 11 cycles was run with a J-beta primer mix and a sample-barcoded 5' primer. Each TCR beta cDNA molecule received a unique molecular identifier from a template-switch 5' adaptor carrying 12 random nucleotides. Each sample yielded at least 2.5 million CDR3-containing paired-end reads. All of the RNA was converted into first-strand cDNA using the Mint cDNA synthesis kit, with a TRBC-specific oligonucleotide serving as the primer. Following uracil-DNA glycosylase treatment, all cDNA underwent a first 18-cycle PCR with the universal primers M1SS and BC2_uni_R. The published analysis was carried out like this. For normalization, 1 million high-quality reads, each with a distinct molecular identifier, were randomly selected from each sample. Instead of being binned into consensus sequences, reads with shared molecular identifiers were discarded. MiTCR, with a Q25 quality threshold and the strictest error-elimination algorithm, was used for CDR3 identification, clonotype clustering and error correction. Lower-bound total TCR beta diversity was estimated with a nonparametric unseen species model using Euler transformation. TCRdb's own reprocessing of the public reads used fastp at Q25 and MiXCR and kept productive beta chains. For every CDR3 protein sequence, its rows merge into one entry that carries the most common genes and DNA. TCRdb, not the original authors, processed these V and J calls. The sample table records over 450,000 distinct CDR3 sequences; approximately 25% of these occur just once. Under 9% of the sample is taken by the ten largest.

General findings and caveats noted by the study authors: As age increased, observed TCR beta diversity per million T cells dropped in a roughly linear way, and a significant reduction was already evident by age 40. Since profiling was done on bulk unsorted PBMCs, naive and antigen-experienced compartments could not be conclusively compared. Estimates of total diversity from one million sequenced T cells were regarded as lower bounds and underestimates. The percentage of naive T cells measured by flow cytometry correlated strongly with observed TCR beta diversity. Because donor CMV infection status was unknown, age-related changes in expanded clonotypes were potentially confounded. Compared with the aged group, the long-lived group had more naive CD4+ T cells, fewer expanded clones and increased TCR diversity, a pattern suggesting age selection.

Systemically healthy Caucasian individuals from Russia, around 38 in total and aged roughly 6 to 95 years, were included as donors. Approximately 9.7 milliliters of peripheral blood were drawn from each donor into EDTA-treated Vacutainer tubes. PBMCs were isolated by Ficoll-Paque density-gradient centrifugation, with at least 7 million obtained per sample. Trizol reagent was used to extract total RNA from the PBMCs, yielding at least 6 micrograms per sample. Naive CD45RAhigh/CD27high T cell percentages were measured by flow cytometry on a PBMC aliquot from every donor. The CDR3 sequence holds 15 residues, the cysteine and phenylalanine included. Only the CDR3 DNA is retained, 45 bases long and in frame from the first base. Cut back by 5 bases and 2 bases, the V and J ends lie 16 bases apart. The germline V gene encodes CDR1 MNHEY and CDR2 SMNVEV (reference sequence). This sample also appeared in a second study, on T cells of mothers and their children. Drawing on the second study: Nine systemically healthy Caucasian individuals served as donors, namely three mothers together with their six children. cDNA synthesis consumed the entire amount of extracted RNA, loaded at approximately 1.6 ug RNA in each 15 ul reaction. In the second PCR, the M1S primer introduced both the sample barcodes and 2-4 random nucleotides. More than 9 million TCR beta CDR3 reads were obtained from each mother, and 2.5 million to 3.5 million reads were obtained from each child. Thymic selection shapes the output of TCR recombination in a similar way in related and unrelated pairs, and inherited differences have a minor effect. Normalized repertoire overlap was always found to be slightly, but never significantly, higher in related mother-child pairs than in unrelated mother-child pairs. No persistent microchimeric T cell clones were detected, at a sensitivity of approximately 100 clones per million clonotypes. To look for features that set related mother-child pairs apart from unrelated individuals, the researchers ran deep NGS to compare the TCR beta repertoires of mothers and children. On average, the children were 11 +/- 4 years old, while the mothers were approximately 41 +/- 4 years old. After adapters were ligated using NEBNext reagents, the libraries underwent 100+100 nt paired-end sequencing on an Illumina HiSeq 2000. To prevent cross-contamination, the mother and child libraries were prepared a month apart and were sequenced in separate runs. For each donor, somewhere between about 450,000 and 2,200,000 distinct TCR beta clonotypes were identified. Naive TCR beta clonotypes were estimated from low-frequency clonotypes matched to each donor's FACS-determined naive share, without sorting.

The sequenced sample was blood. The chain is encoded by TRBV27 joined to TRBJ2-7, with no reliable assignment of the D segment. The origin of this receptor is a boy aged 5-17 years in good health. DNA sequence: TGTGCCAGCAGTCTAGACCCAACTGTAACCTACGAGCAGTACTTC. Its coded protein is CASSLDPTVTYEQYF.